These T cell receptor beta chains were read from a single sample in a study of blood T cell repertoires in COVID-19. Profiled with immunoSEQ multiplex PCR; TCRdb holds only in-frame clones, not every one. Among approximately 60,000 clones listed, about 75% were seen once. Material for sequencing was peripheral blood. These receptors were obtained from an elderly woman with acute or convalescent COVID-19. Both conserved end residues are part of each CDR3. D genes are given only for firm matches. Expanded clones are given a class, and other clones once, few, many or no size at all.

j_call d_call v_call clone_size cdr3_nt cdr3_aa
TRBJ2-2 TRBD2 TRBV7-2 . TGTGCCAGCAGGGGACTAGGAAACACCGGGGAGCTGTTTTTT CASRGLGNTGELFF
TRBJ2-2 . TRBV21-1 many TGTGCCAGCAGCAAAACTAGCGGGGGGAACACCGGGGAGCTGTTTTTT CASSKTSGGNTGELFF
TRBJ1-1 . TRBV7-9 many TGTGCCAGCAGCCCCGGAGGGATCACTGAAGCTTTCTTT CASSPGGITEAFF
TRBJ2-1 TRBD2 TRBV10-3 . TGTGCCATCAGTGAATTTAGCGGGAGAAGCTCCTACAATGAGCAGTTCTTC CAISEFSGRSSYNEQFF
TRBJ2-3 . TRBV12-5 . TGTGCTAGTGGTTTGGAATCTACAGGCGGTGCGGCAGATACGCAGTATTTT CASGLESTGGAADTQYF
TRBJ2-1 . TRBV18 . TGTGCCAGCTCACCTTCCGAGGACAATGAGCAGTTCTTC CASSPSEDNEQFF
TRBJ2-7 TRBD1 TRBV28 few TGTGCCAGCAGTCTACTAGGACAGGGGAGATTCTACGAGCAGTACTTC CASSLLGQGRFYEQYF
TRBJ1-2 . TRBV6-5 . TGTGCCAGCAGTTACTCGGGGAGGGGTGCTCCAAATGGCTACACCTTC CASSYSGRGAPNGYTF
TRBJ2-1 TRBD2 TRBV4-1 . TGCGCCAGCAGCTTACTAGCGGACAATGAGCAGTTCTTC CASSLLADNEQFF
TRBJ2-7 TRBD2 TRBV9 once TGTGCCAGCAGCCGGACTAGCGGGGCTCCCTACGAGCAGTACTTC CASSRTSGAPYEQYF
TRBJ1-3 . TRBV18 . TGTGCCAGCTCACCAACGACAGTACCCCTCTCTGGAAACACCATATATTTT CASSPTTVPLSGNTIYF
TRBJ2-7 . TRBV24-1 . TGTGCCACCAGTGGTCGGGATTTCCAGCAGTACTTC CATSGRDFQQYF
TRBJ2-3 . TRBV30 few TGTGCCTGGAAGAACTGGGGGGGCACAGATACGCAGTATTTT CAWKNWGGTDTQYF
TRBJ1-1 . TRBV19 . TGTGCCAGTAGGAGGGGGAGTGGGAACACTGAAGCTTTCTTT CASRRGSGNTEAFF
TRBJ1-1 TRBD1 TRBV6-2/TRBV6-3 once TGTGCCAGCAGTTACTTGACAGGGGGGACTGAAGCTTTCTTT CASSYLTGGTEAFF
TRBJ2-1 TRBD2 TRBV28 . TGTGCCAGCATTTCGGTAGCGGGAGGCACCTACAATGAGCAGTTCTTC CASISVAGGTYNEQFF
TRBJ1-2 TRBD1 TRBV28 . TGTGCCAGCAGTCAACTGGTACCGGGACAGGGGAGTGATGGCTACACCTTC CASSQLVPGQGSDGYTF
TRBJ1-5 TRBD1 TRBV2 once TGTGCCAGCAGCCTCGGACAGGTCCTCGGTCAGCCCCAGCATTTT CASSLGQVLGQPQHF
TRBJ2-1 . TRBV28 . TGTGCCAGCAGTTTGTTACTCTCTGAGCAGTTCTTC CASSLLLSEQFF
TRBJ2-3 . TRBV4-2 . TGTGCCAGCAGCCAGCAGGGTGGTATCACAGATACGCAGTATTTT CASSQQGGITDTQYF
TRBJ2-5 TRBD2 TRBV2 once TGTGCCAGCAGTGAAGTAGCGGGAGGGTACCAAGAGACCCAGTACTTC CASSEVAGGYQETQYF
TRBJ2-7 TRBD1 TRBV5-1 . TGCGCCAGCAGCTTAGATACAGGGGGCCCCTACGAGCAGTACTTC CASSLDTGGPYEQYF
TRBJ2-1 TRBD2 TRBV7-9 . TGTGCCAGCAGCTGGGACTATTATGAGCAGTTCTTC CASSWDYYEQFF
TRBJ2-7 TRBD2 TRBV13 . TGTGCCAGCAGCTTATTTGGGGGGGGACTGGGAGGTTACGAGCAGTACTTC CASSLFGGGLGGYEQYF
TRBJ2-1 TRBD2 TRBV27 . TGTGCCAGCAGTCCCCAGGGACCCAGCGGGAGGGTAAGCTACAATGAGCAGTTCTTC CASSPQGPSGRVSYNEQFF
TRBJ2-7 . TRBV11-2 once TGTGCCAGCAGCTTACAGAGGGCCGGCTACGAGCAGTACTTC CASSLQRAGYEQYF
TRBJ2-1 TRBD2 TRBV12-5 few TGTGCTAGTGGCCAAAGCGGGACGTCCTACAATGAGCAGTTCTTC CASGQSGTSYNEQFF
TRBJ2-7 . TRBV7-6 . TGTGCCAGCAGCCCCCTAAGGAGGAGGTACGAGCAGTACTTC CASSPLRRRYEQYF
TRBJ1-2 TRBD1 TRBV2 few TGTGCCAGCGCGACAGGGGCTTATGGCTACACCTTC CASATGAYGYTF